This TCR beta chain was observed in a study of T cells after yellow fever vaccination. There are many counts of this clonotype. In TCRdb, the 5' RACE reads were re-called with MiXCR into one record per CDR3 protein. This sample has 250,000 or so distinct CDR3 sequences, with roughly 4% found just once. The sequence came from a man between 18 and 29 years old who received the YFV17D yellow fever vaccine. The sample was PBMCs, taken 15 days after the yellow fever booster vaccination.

CDR3 sequence reads: CASSGQGEAFF. CDR3 sequence (DNA): TGTGCCAGTAGTGGACAGGGTGAAGCTTTCTTT. The rearrangement uses TRBV19 and TRBJ1-1; 8 bases match TRBD1. Germline V lookup: CDR1 LNHDA, CDR2 SQIVND (reference sequence). Trimming cost V 5 bases and J 7 bases; bases outside gene matches: 0. The CDR3 is made up of 11 amino acids.